This T cell receptor (beta chain) was documented in a study of blood T cell repertoires in COVID-19. About the study: Material from acute and convalescent COVID-19 was sourced from the United States, Italy and Spain. The analysed material was cDNA or gDNA that came from T cells, B-cell-depleted T cells, or PBMCs.

Under the authors' procedure: Estimation of nucleated cell counts relied on the amplification of reference gene primers. Clones were read by immunoSEQ multiplex PCR, and TCRdb kept only the in-frame ones, dropping some. From that table come the V and J calls and clone size; the DNA was used to work out D and trimming. The table lists roughly 140,000 clones, about nine tenths of them singletons. The sample was peripheral blood. The receptor was derived from an older woman with active or convalescent COVID-19.

As DNA, the CDR3 is TGTGCCAGCAGCCACGACGGGACAGGGGGATATGGCTACACCTTC. It yields the protein CASSHDGTGGYGYTF. The genes are TRBV6-2 or TRBV6-3 and TRBJ1-2; 11 bases line up with TRBD1. This CDR3 has 15 amino acids. V dropped 6 bases and J dropped 5; count of bases not matched to a gene: 8. Germline V gene lookup returns CDR1 MNHEY and CDR2 SVGEGT.